The 5 T cell receptor beta chains listed next were all sequenced from one sample in a study of T cells in Graves' hyperthyroidism and ophthalmopathy. RNA transcripts gave rise to amplified TCR beta CDR3 regions. HTBI primers were used for first-round RT-PCR of the TCR CDR3. TCRdb re-called the multiplex PCR reads through MiXCR, storing one row per CDR3 protein. The profile covers approximately 400,000 distinct CDR3 sequences, with approximately 13% appearing a single time and 9.5% to 12% taken by the ten largest. The sample taken for sequencing was blood. These receptors all stem from a woman aged 55-69 years with Graves' hyperthyroidism.

This clonotype was seen many times. The chain couples TRBV12-3 or TRBV12-4 to TRBJ2-2; D ambiguous. V was trimmed by 2 bases and J by 6 bases, leaving 4 bases between them. This CDR3 region has 12 residues. CDR3 nucleotides: TGTGCCAGCAGTTTATTGGCCGGGGAGCTGTTTTTT. This encodes CASSLLAGELFF.

In its sample, this clonotype was seen a few times. The chain joins TRBV5-1 to TRBJ2-3, with 7 positions matching TRBD2. V lost 7 bases, J lost 1 base, and 6 bases stayed unmatched. This CDR3 comprises 14 residues. CDR1 and CDR2 (germline): SGHRS, YFSETQ. In DNA form, the CDR3 reads TGCGCCAGCCGTTATGCGGGGGGCACAGATACGCAGTATTTT. Its translation: CASRYAGGTDTQYF.

This chain links TRBV30 with TRBJ2-7; no clear D. Trimming pared 7 bases from V and 4 bases from J, leaving 23 bases between. The germline gives CDR1 GTSNPN, CDR2 SVGIG (reference sequence). The CDR3 is 15 residues long. The CDR3 DNA reads as TGTGCCTACAACGGACCCCGCGGATTTGGTTACGAGCAGTACTTC. It yields the protein CAYNGPRGFGYEQYF.

The sample holds many counts of this clonotype. The chain employs TRBV7-9 and TRBJ2-7, with 7 bases aligning to TRBD1. Germline V gives CDR1 SEHNR, CDR2 FQNEAQ (reference sequence). Trimming took 1 base from V and 6 from J; bases not matched to a gene: 12. The CDR3 loop spans 16 amino acids. CDR3 sequence reads: CASSLGIGTDIGEQYF. The DNA for the CDR3 is TGTGCCAGCAGCTTAGGAATTGGGACAGATATTGGCGAGCAGTACTTC.

Many counts were recorded for this clonotype. The gene calls are TRBV11-3 and TRBJ2-7; 8 bases line up with TRBD1. Trimming removed 5 bases from V and 1 base from J; junction bases left unmatched: 7. This CDR3 comprises 15 residues. CDR1 SGHNT and CDR2 YENEEA come from the germline V gene. The chain's CDR3 is CASSKTGVGSYEQYF. The CDR3 DNA is TGTGCCAGCAGCAAGACAGGGGTGGGGTCCTACGAGCAGTACTTC.